This TCR beta chain was recovered during a study of chemoradiotherapy in HPV16-positive cancers. Generated by immunoSEQ multiplex PCR, the TCRdb table keeps only in-frame clones and is missing some. Of about 16,000 clones listed, 60% to 80% are singletons. Study observations and caveats: Candidate HPV-specific clones and E7-related TCR motifs grew in tumor during treatment.

CDR3 length equals 13 residues. Germline assignment: CDR1 MNHEY and CDR2 SMNVEV (reference sequence). V lost 7 bases to trimming and J lost 6 bases; unmatched junction nucleotides: 5. Concerning this clone itself: Its antigen is currently unknown.

This TCR was recovered from a human donor with HPV-associated anogenital cancer. Sampling was carried out from a patient who underwent chemoradiotherapy. V gene TRBV27 combines with J gene TRBJ2-3; 9 bases line up with TRBD2. Written as DNA, the CDR3 is TGTGCCAGCACGCCTAGCGGGGTGGATACGCAGTATTTT. Protein product: CASTPSGVDTQYF.